This T cell receptor (beta chain) was recovered during a study of blood T cells in healthy people across ages. Study results and limitations: Aged donors had fewer naive CD4+ cells and lower diversity than long-lived donors.

In regard to this clonotype: Its antigen is as yet unknown. The junction does not match germline at one end; this may be a read error.

A second about 6 to 12 cycle PCR used barcoded and J-beta primers. TCRdb redid the calling of the 5' RACE reads with MiXCR, one entry per CDR3 protein. The sample consists of hundreds of thousands of distinct CDR3 sequences, under 25% of them appearing once. The CDR3 length is 13 residues. The chain employs TRBV12-3 or TRBV12-4 and TRBJ2-7; 9 bases fit TRBD2. Sequencing was performed on blood. This TCR derives from a man between 65 and 80 years old in good health. In DNA, the CDR3 is TGTGCCAGCAGCCTTAGCGGGAGATACGAGCAGCACTTC. Its translation: CASSLSGRYEQHF.